This entry is about one T cell receptor beta chain. This CDR3 has 12 residues. Per germline, CDR1 DFQATT and CDR2 SNEGSKA (reference sequence). Trimming removed 3 bases at V and 6 bases at J, with 11 bases between. This sample was taken from a study of patients and donors after allogeneic stem cell transplantation. TCRdb reanalysed the RT-PCR reads using MiXCR and keeps one entry per CDR3 protein. Of 70,000 or so distinct CDR3 sequences detected, around 27% appear once; the ten largest clones hold less than 30%. V usage is TRBV20-1 and J usage is TRBJ1-1; D is undetermined. Sequenced input: blood, either unsorted or a sorted T cell fraction (not recorded which). This TCR was recovered from a human donor who was either an allogeneic HSCT recipient or a stem cell or donor lymphocyte infusion donor (not recorded which). It is not recorded whose cells these are; they may come from a transplant donor. In nucleotides, the CDR3 is TGCAGTGCTAGCGAGGGCTCTCCTGAAGCTTTCTTT. Amino acids: CSASEGSPEAFF.